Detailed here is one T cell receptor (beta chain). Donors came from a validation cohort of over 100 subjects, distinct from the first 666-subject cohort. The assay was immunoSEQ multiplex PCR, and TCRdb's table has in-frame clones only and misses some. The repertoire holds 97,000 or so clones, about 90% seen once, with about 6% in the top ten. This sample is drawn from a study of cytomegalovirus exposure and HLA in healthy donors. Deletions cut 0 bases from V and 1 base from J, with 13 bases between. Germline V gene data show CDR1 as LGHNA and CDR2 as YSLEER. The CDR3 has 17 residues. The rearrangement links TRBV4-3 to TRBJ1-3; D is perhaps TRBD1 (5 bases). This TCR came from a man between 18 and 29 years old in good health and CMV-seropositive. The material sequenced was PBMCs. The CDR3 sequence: CASSQEVYGASGNTIYF. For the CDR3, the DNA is TGCGCCAGCAGCCAAGAGGTATATGGGGCGTCTGGAAACACCATATATTTT.